Listed below are T cell receptor beta chains from one sample, sequenced in a study of OX40 agonist ivuxolimab in advanced cancers. Generated by immunoSEQ multiplex PCR, the TCRdb table keeps only in-frame clones and is missing some. Of 65,000 to 85,000 clones listed, 80% to 95% are singletons. The sequencing here drew on CD4+ or CD8+ T cells sorted from blood, taken in a trial of the OX40 agonist ivuxolimab. These receptor sequences come from an adult with an advanced solid tumor such as melanoma, head and neck, liver or kidney cancer. The conserved cysteine and the conserved F or W are not part of the CDR3 here.

TRBV19	TRBJ2-7	11	ASSIWRGYEQY
TRBV18	TRBJ2-1	13	ASSPYREGYNEQF
TRBV19	TRBJ2-7	11	ASSPLTDGEQY
TRBV27	TRBJ1-2	13	ASSPIQGRTPGYT
TRBV11-3	TRBJ2-2	16	ASSLGGYQIANTGELF
TRBV7-6	TRBJ2-3	13	ASSLTGGGTDTQY
TRBV4-1	TRBJ1-5	13	ASSHGVASNQPQH
TRBV11-2	TRBJ2-7	11	ASSPLEGYEQY
TRBV4-3	TRBJ2-2	12	ASSLGRDTGELF
TRBV18	TRBJ1-6	14	ASSRSQSSYNSPLH
TRBV29-1	TRBJ2-7	11	SVVRPGGYEQY
TRBV12-5	TRBJ2-7	13	ASANPGFYSYEQY
TRBV4-2	TRBJ2-3	15	ASSQESHPGEEDTQY
TRBV5-8	TRBJ2-5	15	ASSFRLGRRLQETQY
TRBV10-3	TRBJ2-7	9	AISELGEQY
TRBV27	TRBJ2-3	13	ASSFVTSFTDTQY
TRBV5-1	TRBJ2-1	12	ASSVSSSYNEQF
TRBV2	TRBJ2-7	12	ASSERALGYEQY
TRBV5-4	TRBJ2-7	11	ASSLVTGYEQY
TRBV30	TRBJ2-7	11	AWSWGEIYEQY
TRBV6-4	TRBJ2-3	15	ASSDEKEGPSTDTQY
TRBV5-1	TRBJ1-1	12	ASSAGWLYTEAF